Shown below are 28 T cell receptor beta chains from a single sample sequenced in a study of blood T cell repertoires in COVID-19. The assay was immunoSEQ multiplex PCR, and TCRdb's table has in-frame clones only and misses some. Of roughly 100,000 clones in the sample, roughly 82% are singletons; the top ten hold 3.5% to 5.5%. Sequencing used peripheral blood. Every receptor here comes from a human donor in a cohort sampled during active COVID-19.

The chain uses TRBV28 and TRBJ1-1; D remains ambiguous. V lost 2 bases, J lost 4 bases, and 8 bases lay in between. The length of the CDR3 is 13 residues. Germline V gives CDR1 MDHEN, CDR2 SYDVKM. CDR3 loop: CASSLVQFTEAFF. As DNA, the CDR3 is TGTGCCAGCAGTTTAGTTCAGTTCACTGAAGCTTTCTTT.

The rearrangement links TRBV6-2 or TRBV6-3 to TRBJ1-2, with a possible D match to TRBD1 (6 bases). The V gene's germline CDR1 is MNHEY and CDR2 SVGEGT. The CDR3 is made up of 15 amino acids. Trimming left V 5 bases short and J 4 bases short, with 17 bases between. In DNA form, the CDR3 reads TGTGCCAGCAGTCCACTCGGACAGATAGCCTATGGCTACACCTTC. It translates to CASSPLGQIAYGYTF.

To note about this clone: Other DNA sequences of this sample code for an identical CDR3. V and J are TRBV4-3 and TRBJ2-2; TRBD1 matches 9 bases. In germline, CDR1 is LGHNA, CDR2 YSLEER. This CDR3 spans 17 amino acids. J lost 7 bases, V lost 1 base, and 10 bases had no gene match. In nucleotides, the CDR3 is TGCGCCAGCAGCCAAGCGACAGGGGGACAGGGATACGGGGAGCTGTTTTTT. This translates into CASSQATGGQGYGELFF.

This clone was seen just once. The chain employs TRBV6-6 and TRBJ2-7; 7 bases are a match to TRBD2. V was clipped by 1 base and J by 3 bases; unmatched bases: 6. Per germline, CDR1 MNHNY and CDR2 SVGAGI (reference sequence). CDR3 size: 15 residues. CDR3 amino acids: CASSYLGGDFYEQYF. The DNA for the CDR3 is TGTGCCAGCAGTTACTTGGGGGGGGACTTCTACGAGCAGTACTTC.

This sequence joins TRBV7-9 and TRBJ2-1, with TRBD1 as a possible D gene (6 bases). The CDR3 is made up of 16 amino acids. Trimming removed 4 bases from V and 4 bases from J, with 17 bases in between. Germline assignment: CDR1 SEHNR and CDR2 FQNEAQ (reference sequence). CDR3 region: CASSSNRGTRYNEQFF. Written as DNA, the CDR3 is TGTGCCAGCAGCTCGAATAGGGGGACACGATACAATGAGCAGTTCTTC.

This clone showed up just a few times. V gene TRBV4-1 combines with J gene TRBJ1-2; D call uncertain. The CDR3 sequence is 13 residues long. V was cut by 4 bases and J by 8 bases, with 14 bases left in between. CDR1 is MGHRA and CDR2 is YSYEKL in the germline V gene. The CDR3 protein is CASSPAGNLGYTF. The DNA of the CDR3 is TGCGCCAGCAGCCCGGCGGGTAATCTAGGCTACACCTTC.

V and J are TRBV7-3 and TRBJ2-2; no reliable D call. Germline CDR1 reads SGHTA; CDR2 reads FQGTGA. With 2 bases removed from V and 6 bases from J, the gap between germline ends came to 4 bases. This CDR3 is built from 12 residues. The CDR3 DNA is TGTGCCAGCAGCTTATCATCCGGGGAGCTGTTTTTT. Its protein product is CASSLSSGELFF.

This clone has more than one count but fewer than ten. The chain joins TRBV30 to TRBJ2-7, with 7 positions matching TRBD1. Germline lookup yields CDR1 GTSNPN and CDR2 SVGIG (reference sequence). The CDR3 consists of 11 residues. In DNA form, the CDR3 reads TGTGCTGTGGACAGGAACTACGAGCAGTACTTC. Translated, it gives CAVDRNYEQYF.

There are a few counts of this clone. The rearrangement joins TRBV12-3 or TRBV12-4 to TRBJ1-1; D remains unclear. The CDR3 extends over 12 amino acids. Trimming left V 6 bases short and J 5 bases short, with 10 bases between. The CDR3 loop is CASSPRRTEAFF. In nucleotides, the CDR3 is TGTGCCAGCAGCCCCCGCCGGACTGAAGCTTTCTTT.

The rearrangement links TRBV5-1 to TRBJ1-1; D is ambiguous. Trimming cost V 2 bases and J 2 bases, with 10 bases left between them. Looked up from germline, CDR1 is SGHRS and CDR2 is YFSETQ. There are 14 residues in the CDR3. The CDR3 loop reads CASSFDGLNTEAFF. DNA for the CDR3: TGCGCCAGCAGCTTCGACGGACTAAACACTGAAGCTTTCTTT.

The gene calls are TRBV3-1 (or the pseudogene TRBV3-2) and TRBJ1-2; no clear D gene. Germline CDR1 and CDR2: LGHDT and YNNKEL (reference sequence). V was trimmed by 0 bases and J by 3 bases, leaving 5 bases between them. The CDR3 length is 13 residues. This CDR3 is CASSQDRYYGYTF. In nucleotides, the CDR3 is TGTGCCAGCAGCCAAGACAGGTACTATGGCTACACCTTC.

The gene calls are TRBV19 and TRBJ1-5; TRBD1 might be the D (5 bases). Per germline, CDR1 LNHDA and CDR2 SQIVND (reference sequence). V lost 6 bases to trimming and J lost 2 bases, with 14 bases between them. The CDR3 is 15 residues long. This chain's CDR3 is CASRPPWGGNQPQHF. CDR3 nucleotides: TGTGCCAGTAGACCACCCTGGGGGGGCAATCAGCCCCAGCATTTT.

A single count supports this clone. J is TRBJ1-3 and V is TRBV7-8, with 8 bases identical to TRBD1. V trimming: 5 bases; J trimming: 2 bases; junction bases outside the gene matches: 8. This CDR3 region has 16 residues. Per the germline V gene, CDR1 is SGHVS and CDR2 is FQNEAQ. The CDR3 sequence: CASSPMGQAAGNTIYF. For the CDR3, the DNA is TGTGCCAGCAGCCCGATGGGACAGGCGGCTGGAAACACCATATATTTT. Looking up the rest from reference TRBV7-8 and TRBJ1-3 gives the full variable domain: GAGVSQSPRYKVAKRGQDVALRCDPISGHVSLFWYQQALGQGPEFLTYFQNEAQLDKSGLPSDRFFAERPEGSVSTLKIQRTQQEDSAVYLCASSPMGQAAGNTIYFGEGSWLTVV.

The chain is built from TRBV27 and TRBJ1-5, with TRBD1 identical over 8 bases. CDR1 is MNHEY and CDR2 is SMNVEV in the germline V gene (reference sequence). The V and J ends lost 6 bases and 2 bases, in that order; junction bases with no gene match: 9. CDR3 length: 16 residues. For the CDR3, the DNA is TGTGCCAGCAGACCCGGACAGGGTGGACGCAATCAGCCCCAGCATTTT. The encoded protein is CASRPGQGGRNQPQHF.

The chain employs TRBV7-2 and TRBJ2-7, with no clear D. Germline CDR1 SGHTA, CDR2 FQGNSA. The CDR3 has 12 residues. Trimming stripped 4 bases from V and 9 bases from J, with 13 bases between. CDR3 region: CASSSLTGLQYF. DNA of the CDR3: TGTGCCAGCAGCTCCCTTACCGGTTTGCAGTACTTC. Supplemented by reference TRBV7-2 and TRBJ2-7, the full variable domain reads GAGVSQSPSNKVTEKGKDVELRCDPISGHTALYWYRQSLGQGLEFLIYFQGNSAPDKSGLPSDRFSAERTGGSVSTLTIQRTQQEDSAVYLCASSSLTGLQYFGPGTRLTVT.

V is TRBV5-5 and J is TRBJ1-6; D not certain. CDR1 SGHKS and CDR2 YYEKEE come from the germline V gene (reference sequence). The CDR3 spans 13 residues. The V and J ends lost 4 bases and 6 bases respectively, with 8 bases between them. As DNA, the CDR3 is TGTGCCAGCAGCCCCCTCAGTAATTCACCCCTCCACTTT. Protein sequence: CASSPLSNSPLHF.

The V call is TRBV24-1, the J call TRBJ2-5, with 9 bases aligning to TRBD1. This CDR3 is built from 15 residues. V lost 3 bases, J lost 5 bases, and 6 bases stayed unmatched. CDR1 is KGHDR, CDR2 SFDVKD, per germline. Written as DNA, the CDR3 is TGTGCCACCAGTGATACACAGGGGGCGGGGGAGACCCAGTACTTC. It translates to CATSDTQGAGETQYF.

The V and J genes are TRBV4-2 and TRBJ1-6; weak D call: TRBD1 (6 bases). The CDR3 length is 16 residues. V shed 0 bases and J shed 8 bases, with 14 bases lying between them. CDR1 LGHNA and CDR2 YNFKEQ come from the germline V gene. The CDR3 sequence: CASSQEPQGFHSPLHF. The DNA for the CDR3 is TGTGCCAGCAGCCAAGAACCCCAGGGGTTTCATTCACCCCTCCACTTT.

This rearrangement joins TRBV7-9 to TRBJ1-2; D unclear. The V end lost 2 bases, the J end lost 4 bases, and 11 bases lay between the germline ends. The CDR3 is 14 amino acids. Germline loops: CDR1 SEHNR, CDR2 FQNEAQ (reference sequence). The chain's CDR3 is CASSLLPGSYGYTF. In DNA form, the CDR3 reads TGTGCCAGCAGCTTATTGCCCGGGAGCTATGGCTACACCTTC.

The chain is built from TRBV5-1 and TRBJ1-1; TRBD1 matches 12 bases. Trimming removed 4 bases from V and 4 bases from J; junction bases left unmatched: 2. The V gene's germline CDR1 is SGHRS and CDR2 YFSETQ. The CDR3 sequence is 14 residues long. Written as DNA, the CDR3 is TGCGCCAGCAGCCGGGACAGGGGGCCCACTGAAGCTTTCTTT. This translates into CASSRDRGPTEAFF.

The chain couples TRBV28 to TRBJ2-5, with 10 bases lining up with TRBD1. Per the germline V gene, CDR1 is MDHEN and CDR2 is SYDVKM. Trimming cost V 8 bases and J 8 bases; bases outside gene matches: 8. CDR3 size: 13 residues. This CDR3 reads CASLTRDRGTQYF. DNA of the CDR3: TGTGCCAGCCTGACCAGGGACAGGGGTACCCAGTACTTC.

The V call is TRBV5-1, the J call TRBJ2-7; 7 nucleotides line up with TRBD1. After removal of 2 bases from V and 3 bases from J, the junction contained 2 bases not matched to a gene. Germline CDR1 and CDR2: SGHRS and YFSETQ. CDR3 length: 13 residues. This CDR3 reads CASSFGQVYEQYF. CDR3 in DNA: TGCGCCAGCAGCTTCGGACAGGTCTACGAGCAGTACTTC.

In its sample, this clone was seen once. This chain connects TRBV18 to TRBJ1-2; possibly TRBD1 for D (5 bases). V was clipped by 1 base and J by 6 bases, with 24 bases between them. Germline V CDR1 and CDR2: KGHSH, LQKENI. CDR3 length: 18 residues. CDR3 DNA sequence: TGTGCCAGCTCACCACTGGGGGTCCGGGGAGGACTGAACAATGGCTACACCTTC. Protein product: CASSPLGVRGGLNNGYTF.

The CDR3 loop is CASSLVSASTEAFF. The CDR3 DNA reads TGTGCCAGCAGCTTGGTATCCGCGAGCACTGAAGCTTTCTTT. The chain combines TRBV5-5 with TRBJ1-1; D remains unclear. The CDR3 is made up of 14 amino acids. The germline gives CDR1 SGHKS, CDR2 YYEKEE (reference sequence). V gave up 0 bases and J gave up 4 bases, with 10 bases separating them. Filled out from reference TRBV5-5 and TRBJ1-1, the complete variable domain reads DAGVTQSPTHLIKTRGQQVTLRCSPISGHKSVSWYQQVLGQGPQFIFQYYEKEERGRGNFPDRFSARQFPNYSSELNVNALLLGDSALYLCASSLVSASTEAFFGQGTRLTVV.

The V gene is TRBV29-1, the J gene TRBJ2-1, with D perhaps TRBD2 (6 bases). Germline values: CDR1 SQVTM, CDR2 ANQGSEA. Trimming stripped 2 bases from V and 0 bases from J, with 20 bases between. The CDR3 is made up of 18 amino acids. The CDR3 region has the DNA TGCAGCGTTGAATTTCTTCCCGTTAGCGGCGGCTCCTACAATGAGCAGTTCTTC. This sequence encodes CSVEFLPVSGGSYNEQFF.

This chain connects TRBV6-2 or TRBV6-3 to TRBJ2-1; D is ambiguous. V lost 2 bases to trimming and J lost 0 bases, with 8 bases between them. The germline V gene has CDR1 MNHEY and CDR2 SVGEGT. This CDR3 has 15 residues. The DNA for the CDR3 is TGTGCCAGCAGTTACCGGTCTGCCTCCTACAATGAGCAGTTCTTC. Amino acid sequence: CASSYRSASYNEQFF.

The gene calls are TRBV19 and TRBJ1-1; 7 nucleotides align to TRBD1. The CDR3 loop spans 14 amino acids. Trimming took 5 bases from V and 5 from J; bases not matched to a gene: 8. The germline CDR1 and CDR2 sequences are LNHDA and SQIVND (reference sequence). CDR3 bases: TGTGCCAGTAGTGTCGACAGGGAGACTACTGAAGCTTTCTTT. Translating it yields CASSVDRETTEAFF.

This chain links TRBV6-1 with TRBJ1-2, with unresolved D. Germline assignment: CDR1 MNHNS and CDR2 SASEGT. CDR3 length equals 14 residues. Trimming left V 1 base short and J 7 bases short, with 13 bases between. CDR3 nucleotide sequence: TGTGCCAGCAGTGAAGGGGCAGACCGGGGTGGCTACACCTTC. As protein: CASSEGADRGGYTF.